This T cell receptor (beta chain) was retrieved from a study of cytomegalovirus exposure and HLA in healthy donors. Study results and limitations: In a later analysis, TCR beta V- and J-gene trimming showed a link to a missense DCLRE1C variant. There were some public TCRs occurring in many donors, but most TCR sequences were rare. Across donors, sequencing depth was assumed by presence/absence analyses to be roughly uniform. Versus the approximately 700-donor mean, an Asian-associated ancestry cluster reportedly showed fewer N-insertions in a later analysis.

Details on this clone: No antigen is known for it.

With 60 Vbeta and 13 Jbeta primers, the PCR was carried out. Measured with immunoSEQ multiplex PCR; TCRdb has only the in-frame clones, and not every one. The sample yields more than 150,000 clones, around 86% seen once. The germline CDR1 and CDR2 sequences are SQVTM and ANQGSEA. The CDR3 extends over 13 amino acids. V was trimmed by 4 bases and J by 0 bases, leaving 7 bases between them. Sequences were obtained from PBMCs. The rearrangement uses TRBV29-1 and TRBJ2-1; tentatively, D is TRBD1 (5 bases). The TCR sequence derives from a middle-aged man in good health and CMV-seropositive. In DNA form, the CDR3 reads TGCAGCGTTGGGACAATCTCCTACAATGAGCAGTTCTTC. It specifies CSVGTISYNEQFF.